The 27 T cell receptor beta chains given below trace back to one sample, sequenced in a study of blood T cells in healthy people across ages. Primers used in a second PCR of about 7 to 12 cycles were a sample-barcoded 5' primer and a J-beta primer mix. TCRdb reprocessed the 5' RACE reads with MiXCR, giving one entry per CDR3 protein. The data contain roughly 2 million distinct CDR3 sequences, around half of them seen just once; the ten biggest clones take up 2% to 2.5%. Sequences were obtained from blood. These receptors were taken from a woman aged 40 to 50 in good health.

The chain couples TRBV10-3 to TRBJ2-7, with D possibly being TRBD1 or TRBD2 (6 bases each). The germline CDR1 and CDR2 sequences are ENHRY and SYGVKD. This CDR3 region has 15 residues. Trimming took off 6 bases at V and 7 bases at J, with 22 bases between the two ends. The CDR3 loop reads CAIRDTDSRAGEQYF. DNA for the CDR3: TGTGCCATCAGGGATACGGACAGCCGGGCGGGAGAGCAGTACTTC.

The chain carries TRBV20-1 and TRBJ2-5, with 8 bases that match TRBD2. CDR3 length equals 12 residues. The ends lost 5 bases at V and 5 bases at J; junction bases unmatched: 4. Looked up from germline, CDR1 is DFQATT and CDR2 is SNEGSKA (reference sequence). CDR3 protein: CSAPPGGETQYF. In DNA, the CDR3 is TGCAGTGCTCCGCCGGGGGGGGAGACCCAGTACTTC.

This clonotype was detected a few times. The chain combines TRBV12-3 or TRBV12-4 with TRBJ2-7; 9 bases line up with TRBD1. The CDR3 totals 14 residues. Trimming cost V 6 bases and J 0 bases; bases outside gene matches: 3. CDR3 residues: CASRRDRASYEQYF. CDR3 DNA: TGTGCCAGCAGGCGGGACAGGGCCTCCTACGAGCAGTACTTC.

This clonotype appeared a few times. The genes are TRBV11-2 and TRBJ1-2, with a tentative D call TRBD1 (6 bases). The ends were cut back, 5 bases at V and 2 bases at J, with 18 bases in the middle. The CDR3 extends over 16 amino acids. The V gene's germline CDR1 is SGHAT and CDR2 FQNNGV. The chain's CDR3 is CASSLRQGRGNYGYTF. As DNA, the CDR3 is TGTGCCAGCAGCCTTCGGCAGGGCAGGGGCAACTATGGCTACACCTTC.

The rearrangement uses TRBV10-3 and TRBJ2-5; 10 positions match TRBD2. The CDR3 length is 15 residues. Germline CDR1 is ENHRY and CDR2 is SYGVKD. The trim removed 2 bases at V and 1 base at J, leaving 1 base unmatched. Written as DNA, the CDR3 is TGTGCCATCAGTGAGCTAGCGGGGGCCCAAGAGACCCAGTACTTC. Its translation is CAISELAGAQETQYF.

In its sample, this clonotype was seen a few times. Here the CDR3 DNA reads TGTGCCAGCAGCTTAAGTGGGCAGAACTCCTACGAGCAGTACTTC. This codes for CASSLSGQNSYEQYF. The rearrangement links TRBV7-8 to TRBJ2-7; D unclear. With 2 bases removed from V and 0 bases from J, the gap between germline ends came to 11 bases. The germline gives CDR1 SGHVS, CDR2 FQNEAQ. This CDR3 comprises 15 residues.

The V call is TRBV25-1, the J call TRBJ2-1; 8 positions agree with TRBD1. The J call is in doubt because the DNA end fits TRBJ2-7 better. The CDR3 length is 16 residues. Looked up from germline, CDR1 is MGHDK and CDR2 is SYGVNS. The CDR3 region has the DNA TGTGCCAGCAGTGCGGTTGGACAGGGTGTCTACAATGAGCAGTACTTC. As protein: CASSAVGQGVYNEQYF.

The chain combines TRBV4-3 with TRBJ2-1, with 8 bases matching TRBD2. This CDR3 has 17 residues. The trim removed 3 bases at V and 2 bases at J, leaving 9 bases unmatched. CDR1 and CDR2 (germline): LGHNA, YSLEER. The CDR3, as DNA: TGCGCCAGCAGCCAGGGATCCGGGGGGGACGCCTACAATGAGCAGTTCTTC. It codes for CASSQGSGGDAYNEQFF.

The chain employs TRBV9 and TRBJ2-4, with D possibly TRBD1 on 6 matching bases. The CDR3 has 18 amino acids. The V gene's germline CDR1 is SGDLS and CDR2 YYNGEE. V lost 2 bases and J 8 bases, leaving 26 bases between the germline ends. The CDR3 DNA reads as TGTGCCAGCAGCGTTTCAGACCGGGACACAGTTCGAGGGGACATTCAGTACTTC. Protein sequence: CASSVSDRDTVRGDIQYF. Full variable domain (outside the CDR3, taken from reference TRBV9 and TRBJ2-4): DSGVTQTPKHLITATGQRVTLRCSPRSGDLSVYWYQQSLDQGLQFLIQYYNGEERAKGNILERFSAQQFPDLHSELNLSSLELGDSALYFCASSVSDRDTVRGDIQYFGAGTRLSVL.

This clonotype was found a few times. At one boundary the junction diverges from the germline segment, which might be a read error. The chain is built from TRBV7-2 and TRBJ2-3, with a tentative D call TRBD2 (6 bases). CDR3 length: 14 residues. Germline V gene lookup returns CDR1 SGHTA and CDR2 FQGNSA. The CDR3 DNA reads TGTGCCAGTAGCTTAGCGATCGCGGGGGATACGCAGTATTTT. Encoded protein: CASSLAIAGDTQYF.

This chain connects TRBV15 to TRBJ2-1; D is undetermined. Trimming removed 0 bases at V and 13 bases at J, with 7 bases between. The CDR3 has 11 residues. CDR1 and CDR2 (germline): LNHNV, YYDKDF (reference sequence). Written as DNA, the CDR3 is TGTGCCACCAGCAGAGATTTTTATCAGTTCTTC. Its protein is CATSRDFYQFF.

About this clonotype itself: A much more abundant neighbour one base away suggests this may be a read error. V and J are TRBV4-2 and TRBJ2-7; tentative D call: TRBD1 (5 bases). The CDR3 extends over 12 amino acids. Germline V gene sequence: CDR1 LGHNA, CDR2 YNFKEQ. The CDR3 region is CTSSHDSYEQYF. CDR3 sequence (DNA): TGTACCAGCAGCCACGACAGCTACGAGCAGTACTTC.

There are a few counts of this clonotype. V usage is TRBV29-1 and J usage is TRBJ1-5; D not resolved. The CDR3 consists of 14 residues. The ends were cut back, 4 bases at V and 4 bases at J, with 14 bases in the middle. Germline values: CDR1 SQVTM, CDR2 ANQGSEA. CDR3 nucleotides: TGCAGCGTTGGGTGGGGTGGTGAGAATCAGCCCCAGCATTTT. Translation: CSVGWGGENQPQHF.

The V call is TRBV12-3 or TRBV12-4, the J call TRBJ2-2, with 12 positions matching TRBD1. The CDR3 is 17 amino acids. After removal of 7 bases from V and 5 bases from J, the junction contained 11 bases not matched to a gene. CDR3: CASTSPTGQGATGELFF. In nucleotides, the CDR3 is TGTGCCAGCACCTCACCCACGGGACAGGGGGCAACCGGGGAGCTGTTTTTT.

This clonotype came up a few times. The chain links TRBV13 to TRBJ2-4; TRBD2 matches at 7 bases. The end of the DNA is better explained by TRBJ2-5, so the J call may be wrong. CDR1 is PRHDT and CDR2 is FYEKMQ in the germline V gene (reference sequence). This CDR3 region has 14 residues. In DNA, the CDR3 is TGTGCCAGCAGCTCGGGACTACCAAAAGAGACCCAGTACTTC. It is translated as CASSSGLPKETQYF.

The chain is built from TRBV18 and TRBJ2-4; possible D gene TRBD1, 6 bases. CDR3 length equals 16 residues. Germline CDR1 is KGHSH and CDR2 is LQKENI. The germline V and J ends were trimmed by 4 bases and 7 bases, with 20 bases remaining between them. The CDR3, as DNA: TGTGCCAGCTCACGGATCGGGACATCGCGTAGGAACATTCAGTACTTC. This gives the protein CASSRIGTSRRNIQYF.

J is TRBJ2-1 and V is TRBV20-1; D unclear. The J call may be incorrect, as the DNA end agrees better with TRBJ2-7. CDR3 length: 13 amino acids. The germline gives CDR1 DFQATT, CDR2 SNEGSKA (reference sequence). This CDR3 is CSARADRYNEQYF. CDR3 nucleotide sequence: TGCAGTGCTAGAGCGGATCGCTACAATGAGCAGTACTTC.

This clonotype was detected only a few times. The chain couples TRBV6-1 to TRBJ2-7; D possibly corresponds to TRBD1 (5 bases). The CDR3 runs to 15 residues. Trimming took 5 bases from V and 0 from J, leaving 14 bases between them. CDR1 MNHNS and CDR2 SASEGT come from the germline V gene. The CDR3 bases are TGTGCCAGCAGTCGCGCCAGGGTCTTCTCCTACGAGCAGTACTTC. It codes for CASSRARVFSYEQYF.

V is TRBV6-6 and J is TRBJ2-4; 7 nucleotides line up with TRBD1. The J call may be incorrect, as the DNA end agrees better with TRBJ2-7. The CDR3 totals 14 residues. Germline CDR1 reads MNHNY; CDR2 reads SVGAGI (reference sequence). This chain's CDR3 is CASSYITGAHEQYF. CDR3 nucleotides: TGTGCCAGCAGTTACATAACAGGGGCGCACGAGCAGTACTTC.

The V call is TRBV6-5, the J call TRBJ2-1; D perhaps matches TRBD1 (7 bases). This CDR3 spans 15 amino acids. Trimming left V 5 bases short and J 9 bases short, with 20 bases between. Germline-derived CDR1 and CDR2 are MNHEY and SVGAGI. The CDR3 region is CASSQDRWGGGEQFF. The DNA for the CDR3 is TGTGCCAGCAGTCAGGACAGGTGGGGAGGTGGTGAGCAGTTCTTC.

This chain joins TRBV12-3 or TRBV12-4 and TRBJ1-1; D is possibly TRBD1 (5 bases). Trimming left V 2 bases short and J 1 base short, with 14 bases between. The CDR3 is made up of 16 amino acids. In nucleotides, the CDR3 is TGTGCCAGCAGTTTAATCAGGACACCATCGAACACTGAAGCTTTCTTT. As protein: CASSLIRTPSNTEAFF.

This clonotype has more than one count but fewer than ten. The chain uses TRBV20-1 and TRBJ2-6; D unresolved. Per the germline V gene, CDR1 is DFQATT and CDR2 is SNEGSKA (reference sequence). V was trimmed by 5 bases and J by 3 bases, leaving 8 bases between them. This CDR3 comprises 13 residues. DNA of the CDR3: TGCAGTGCTCCTGGGGTTGGGGCCAACGTCCTGACTTTC. Translation: CSAPGVGANVLTF.

This clonotype was seen a few times. V and J are TRBV6-2 or TRBV6-3 and TRBJ2-1; possibly TRBD2 for D (5 bases). V was trimmed by 6 bases and J by 4 bases, leaving 10 bases between them. CDR1 is MNHEY and CDR2 is SVGEGT in the germline V gene. This CDR3 has 13 amino acids. This CDR3 is CASRRADYNEQFF. The DNA of the CDR3 is TGTGCCAGCAGGCGGGCGGATTACAATGAGCAGTTCTTC.

In DNA form, the CDR3 reads TGTGCCAGCAGCTCATCTAATACGGTTCCCCGGGTCCACGAGCAGTACTTC. It codes for CASSSSNTVPRVHEQYF. The chain has TRBV21-1 and TRBJ2-5; TRBD1, the table's D call, lacks a check against the DNA. The J call may not be correct, given that the DNA end is closer to TRBJ2-7. TRBV21-1 is a pseudogene. The CDR3 loop spans 17 amino acids.

J is TRBJ1-2 and V is TRBV5-1; 7 bases are a match to TRBD1. Germline V gene lookup returns CDR1 SGHRS and CDR2 YFSETQ. This CDR3 spans 14 amino acids. The J segment lost 8 bases and the V segment lost 0 bases, leaving 7 bases of the junction unmatched. The CDR3 protein is CASSLDGRGAGYTF. The CDR3 DNA follows: TGCGCCAGCAGCTTGGACGGCAGGGGGGCCGGCTACACCTTC.

J is TRBJ2-5 and V is TRBV27; D possibly corresponds to TRBD1 (6 bases). The ends were cut back, 10 bases at V and 9 bases at J, with 21 bases in the middle. Germline CDR1 MNHEY, CDR2 SMNVEV (reference sequence). The CDR3 consists of 13 residues. The CDR3 nucleotides are TGTGCCACCCGGGCCTGGGACATCGAAGCCCAGTACTTC. This sequence encodes CATRAWDIEAQYF.

This chain links TRBV5-1 with TRBJ2-7; TRBD2 matches at 7 bases. The V and J ends lost 2 bases and 4 bases, in that order; junction bases with no gene match: 15. Germline-derived CDR1 and CDR2 are SGHRS and YFSETQ. This CDR3 has 17 amino acids. This chain's CDR3 is CASSFGLLAIGQYEQYF. DNA for the CDR3: TGCGCCAGCAGCTTCGGGCTACTAGCGATCGGCCAGTACGAGCAGTACTTC.